The clone carrying this TCR beta chain showed up many times. The antigen is undetermined. With the read ending 3 residues before the CDR3 end, the germline J gene is used to fill in that end. V was clipped by 5 bases and J by 5 bases; unmatched bases: 5. CDR1 DFQATT and CDR2 SNEGSKA come from the germline V gene (reference sequence). This CDR3 has 13 residues. This table comes from immunoSEQ multiplex PCR, and its TCRdb copy is limited to in-frame clones, with some not included. The specimen has 16,000 or so clones, none found just once. The data originate from a study of T cell clonality in common variable immunodeficiency. Study outcomes and limitations: Compared with healthy controls, CVID subjects showed increased TCRbeta clonality, mostly in about a third. Common variable immunodeficiency TCR beta sequences reportedly had fewer deletions and N-nucleotide insertions.

Sequencing used peripheral blood mononuclear cells. The clonotype originates from a human donor with common variable immunodeficiency. This chain joins TRBV20-1 and TRBJ2-5; 10 bases align to TRBD2. The CDR3 DNA, read in part, is TGCAGTGCTCTAGCGGGGGCCCAGGAGACC. Amino acid sequence: CSALAGAQET. Given in full, the CDR3 is CSALAGAQETQYF.